Listed below are T cell receptor beta chains from one sample, sequenced in a study of T cells in Graves' hyperthyroidism and ophthalmopathy. TCRdb fed the multiplex PCR reads into MiXCR, producing one record per CDR3 protein. The sample includes roughly 570,000 distinct CDR3 sequences, 15% to 17% seen only once; the top ten take about 7%. Sequencing was carried out using blood. The source is a woman aged 30 to 39 with Graves' hyperthyroidism. Both conserved end residues are part of each CDR3. D genes are given only for firm matches. A clone size is listed for some rows: how often the clone was seen (once, few, many), or a class if it is expanded.

J gene	V gene	D gene	clone size	CDR3 DNA	CDR3 protein
TRBJ2-7	TRBV12-3/TRBV12-4	TRBD2	many	TGTGCCAGCAGTTTAATGGCTAGCGGCTCGAAAGACGAGCAGTACTTC	CASSLMASGSKDEQYF
TRBJ1-5	TRBV30	TRBD1	many	TGTGCCTGGAGTGTTCGGGCAGGGGGTCCAAATCAGCCCCAGCATTTT	CAWSVRAGGPNQPQHF
TRBJ2-1	TRBV30	-	-	TGTGCCTGGAGTGTGACCGGGCCCTACAATGAGCAGTTCTTC	CAWSVTGPYNEQFF
TRBJ1-1	TRBV6-1	-	few	TGTGCCAGTGGGAGGGTGAGGACTGAAGCTTTCTTT	CASGRVRTEAFF
TRBJ1-6	TRBV5-1	-	-	TGCGCCAGCAGCTTGACAGGGTCGGATTCACCCCTCCACTTT	CASSLTGSDSPLHF
TRBJ2-7	TRBV5-6	TRBD1	few	TGTGCCAGCCGACGTCTGACAGGGTATTACGAGCAGTACTTC	CASRRLTGYYEQYF
TRBJ2-1	TRBV20-1	TRBD2	few	TGCAGTGCTTCTCGGTCGGGAGGGAACGATGAGCAGTTCTTC	CSASRSGGNDEQFF
TRBJ1-2	TRBV20-1	TRBD1	many	TGCAGTGCTAGGGGACAGGCCTCTGCAAACTATGGCTACACCTTC	CSARGQASANYGYTF
TRBJ1-2	TRBV6-2/TRBV6-3	-	few	TGTGCCAGCAGCCGTATCGGACCGAACTATGGCTACACCTTC	CASSRIGPNYGYTF
TRBJ2-1	TRBV28	TRBD2	many	TGTGCCAGCACCTTCAGCGGGAGTTCGGACAATGAGCAGTTCTTC	CASTFSGSSDNEQFF
TRBJ2-3	TRBV2	-	many	TGTGCCAGCAGTGAAAACAGAGGAGATACGCAGTATTTT	CASSENRGDTQYF
TRBJ2-7	TRBV4-1	TRBD2	-	TGCGCCAGCAGCCAACAACTAGCGGGAGGGCCTCTCGGGTCCTACGAGCAGTACTTC	CASSQQLAGGPLGSYEQYF
TRBJ1-4	TRBV6-1	-	few	TGTGCCAGCCTAACAGGGAATGAAAAACTGTTTTTT	CASLTGNEKLFF
TRBJ2-3	TRBV18	TRBD1	-	TGTGCCAGCTCACCACGATTCCAGACAGGGTGGACAGATACGCAGTATTTT	CASSPRFQTGWTDTQYF
TRBJ2-1	TRBV7-9	TRBD2	-	TGTGCCAGCAGTTTTGGACTAGCGGGACCTCCAGCGCAGTTCTTC	CASSFGLAGPPAQFF
TRBJ2-4	TRBV3-1	-	-	TGTGCCAGCAGCCAAGATCCGGATTTAGCCAAAAACATTCAGTACTTC	CASSQDPDLAKNIQYF
TRBJ1-5	TRBV28	-	many	TGTGCCAGCAGTTTAATCACCCCAAACATTCAGCCCCAGCATTTT	CASSLITPNIQPQHF
TRBJ2-2	TRBV24-1	-	many	TGTGCCACCAGGGACAAGAACACCGGGGAGCTGTTTTTT	CATRDKNTGELFF
TRBJ2-2	TRBV6-2/TRBV6-3	TRBD1	-	TGTGCCAGCGTCGTCCAGGGGGCCTTCACCGGGGAGCTGTTTTTT	CASVVQGAFTGELFF
TRBJ2-6	TRBV7-9	-	-	TGTGCCAGCATTCTCCACGCGGGGGGGGCCAACGTCCTGACTTTC	CASILHAGGANVLTF
TRBJ2-2	TRBV6-2/TRBV6-3	TRBD2	many	TGTGCCAGCAGTTACCCCGGGACTAGCGGGAGATTAAGGGAGCTGTTTTTT	CASSYPGTSGRLRELFF
TRBJ2-3	TRBV10-3	-	-	TGTGCCATCATGAGCCGGGAAAAATTCCCAGATACGCAGTATTTT	CAIMSREKFPDTQYF
TRBJ2-2	TRBV27	-	many	TGTGCCAGTGAGGAGGACAGGGGCCCCGACGGGGCTAGCGGGAGAAGGATGGGGACCGGGGAGCTGTTTTTT	CASEEDRGPDGASGRRMGTGELFF
TRBJ2-7	TRBV27	TRBD1	many	TGTGCCAGCAGTAAGCCAGGGGGCTACGAGCAGTACTTC	CASSKPGGYEQYF
TRBJ2-7	TRBV29-1	TRBD2	-	TGCAGCGTTTCAAAACTAGCGGGAGACTACGAGCAGTACTTC	CSVSKLAGDYEQYF
TRBJ2-2	TRBV18	-	many	TGTGCCAGCTCACCATTATCCGGCGTTTACACCGGGGAGCTGTTTTTT	CASSPLSGVYTGELFF
TRBJ2-1	TRBV19	TRBD2	few	TGTGCCAGTAGCCCAACTGGGACTACGTACAATGAGCAGTTCTTC	CASSPTGTTYNEQFF
TRBJ2-3	TRBV3-1	TRBD2	few	TGTGCCAGCAGCCCGTTTTCCGGACTAGCGGAAATCACAGATACGCAGTATTTT	CASSPFSGLAEITDTQYF